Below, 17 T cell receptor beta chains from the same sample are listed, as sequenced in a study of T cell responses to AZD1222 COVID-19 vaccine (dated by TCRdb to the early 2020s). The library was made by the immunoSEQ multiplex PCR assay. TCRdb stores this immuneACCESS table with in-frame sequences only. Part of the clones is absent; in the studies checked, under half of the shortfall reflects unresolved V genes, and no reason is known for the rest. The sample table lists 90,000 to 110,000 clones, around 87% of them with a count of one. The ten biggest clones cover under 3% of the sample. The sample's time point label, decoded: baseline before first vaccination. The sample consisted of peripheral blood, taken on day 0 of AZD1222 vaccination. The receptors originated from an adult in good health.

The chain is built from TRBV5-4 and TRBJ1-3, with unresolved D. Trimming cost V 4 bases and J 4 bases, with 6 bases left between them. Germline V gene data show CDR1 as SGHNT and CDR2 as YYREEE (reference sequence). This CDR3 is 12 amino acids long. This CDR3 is CASSPGGNTIYF. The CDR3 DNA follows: TGTGCCAGCAGCCCGGGGGGAAACACCATATATTTT.

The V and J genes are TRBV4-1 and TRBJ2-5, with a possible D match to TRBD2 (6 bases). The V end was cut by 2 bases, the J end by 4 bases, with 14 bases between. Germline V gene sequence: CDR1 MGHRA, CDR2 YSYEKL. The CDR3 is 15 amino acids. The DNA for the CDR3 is TGCGCCAGCAGCCAAACCGCCGGGACTGTAGAGACCCAGTACTTC. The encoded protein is CASSQTAGTVETQYF.

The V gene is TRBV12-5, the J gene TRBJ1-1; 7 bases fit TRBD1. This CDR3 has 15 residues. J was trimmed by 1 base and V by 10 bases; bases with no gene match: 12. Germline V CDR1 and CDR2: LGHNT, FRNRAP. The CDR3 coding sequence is TGTGCTACTCAACAGGGGAGGATCTGGAACACTGAAGCTTTCTTT. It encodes CATQQGRIWNTEAFF.

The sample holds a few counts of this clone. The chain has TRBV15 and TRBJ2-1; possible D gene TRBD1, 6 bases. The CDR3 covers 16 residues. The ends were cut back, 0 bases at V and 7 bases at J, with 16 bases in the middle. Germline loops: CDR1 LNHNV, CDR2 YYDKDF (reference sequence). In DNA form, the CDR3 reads TGTGCCACCAGCAGAGATCGGCAGGGGATGTGGAATGAGCAGTTCTTC. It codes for CATSRDRQGMWNEQFF.

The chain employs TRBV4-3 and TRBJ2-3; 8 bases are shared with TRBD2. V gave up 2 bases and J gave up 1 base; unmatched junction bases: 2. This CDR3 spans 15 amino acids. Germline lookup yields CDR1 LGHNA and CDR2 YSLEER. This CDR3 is CASSQRAGGTDTQYF. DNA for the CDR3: TGCGCCAGCAGCCAAAGAGCGGGAGGCACAGATACGCAGTATTTT.

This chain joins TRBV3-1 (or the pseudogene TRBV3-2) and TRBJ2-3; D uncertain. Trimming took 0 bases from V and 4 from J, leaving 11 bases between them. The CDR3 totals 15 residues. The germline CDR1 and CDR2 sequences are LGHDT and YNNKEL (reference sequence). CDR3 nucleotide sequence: TGTGCCAGCAGCCAAGAGTTGTGGGAAGCAGATACGCAGTATTTT. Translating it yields CASSQELWEADTQYF.

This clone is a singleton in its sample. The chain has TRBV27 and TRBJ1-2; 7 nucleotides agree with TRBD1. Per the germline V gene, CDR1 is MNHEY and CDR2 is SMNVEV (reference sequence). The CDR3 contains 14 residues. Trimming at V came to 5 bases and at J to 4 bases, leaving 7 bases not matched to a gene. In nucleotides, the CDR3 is TGTGCCAGCAGTGAGGGGGGACAGACCTATGGCTACACCTTC. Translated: CASSEGGQTYGYTF.

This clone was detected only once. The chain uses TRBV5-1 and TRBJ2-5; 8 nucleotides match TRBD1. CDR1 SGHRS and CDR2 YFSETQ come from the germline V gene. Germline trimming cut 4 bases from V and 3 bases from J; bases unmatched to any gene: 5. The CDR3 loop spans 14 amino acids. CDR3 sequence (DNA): TGCGCCAGCAGCCCCTGGGACAGGAAAGAGACCCAGTACTTC. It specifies CASSPWDRKETQYF.

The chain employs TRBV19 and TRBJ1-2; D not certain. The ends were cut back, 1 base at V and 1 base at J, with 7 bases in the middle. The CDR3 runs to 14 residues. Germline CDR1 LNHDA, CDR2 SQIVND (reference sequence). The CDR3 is CASSIGAGNYGYTF. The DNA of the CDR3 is TGTGCCAGTAGTATAGGAGCTGGTAACTATGGCTACACCTTC. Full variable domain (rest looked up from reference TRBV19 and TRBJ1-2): DGGITQSPKYLFRKEGQNVTLSCEQNLNHDAMYWYRQDPGQGLRLIYYSQIVNDFQKGDIAEGYSVSREKKESFPLTVTSAQKNPTAFYLCASSIGAGNYGYTFGSGTRLTVV.

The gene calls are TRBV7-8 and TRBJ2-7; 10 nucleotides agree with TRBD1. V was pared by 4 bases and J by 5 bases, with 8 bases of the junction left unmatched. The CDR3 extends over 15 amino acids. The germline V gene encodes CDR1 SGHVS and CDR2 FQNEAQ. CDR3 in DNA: TGTGCCAGCAGCTCGACTCGGACAGGGGGGGACGAGCAGTACTTC. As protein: CASSSTRTGGDEQYF.

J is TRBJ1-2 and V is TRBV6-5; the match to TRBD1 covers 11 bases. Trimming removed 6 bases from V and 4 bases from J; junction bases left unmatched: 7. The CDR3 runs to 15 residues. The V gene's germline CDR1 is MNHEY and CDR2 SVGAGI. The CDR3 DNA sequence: TGTGCCAGCAGGATAGCCGGGACAGGGGGCTATGGCTACACCTTC. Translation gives CASRIAGTGGYGYTF.

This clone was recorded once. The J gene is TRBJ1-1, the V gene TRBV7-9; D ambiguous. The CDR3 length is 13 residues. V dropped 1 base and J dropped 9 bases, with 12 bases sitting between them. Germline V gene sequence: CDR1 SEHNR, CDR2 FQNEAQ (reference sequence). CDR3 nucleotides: TGTGCCAGCAGCTTAGAGGAGGGCGCGAAAGCTTTCTTT. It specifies CASSLEEGAKAFF.

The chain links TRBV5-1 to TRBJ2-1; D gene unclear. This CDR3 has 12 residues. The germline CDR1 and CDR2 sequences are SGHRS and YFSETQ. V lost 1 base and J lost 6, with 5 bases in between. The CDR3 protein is CASSLSLNEQFF. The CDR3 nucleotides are TGCGCCAGCAGCTTGAGCCTCAATGAGCAGTTCTTC.

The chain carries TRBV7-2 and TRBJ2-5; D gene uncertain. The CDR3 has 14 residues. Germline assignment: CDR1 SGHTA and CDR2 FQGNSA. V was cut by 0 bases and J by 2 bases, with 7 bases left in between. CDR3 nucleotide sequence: TGTGCCAGCAGCTTAGCCACACCTCAAGAGACCCAGTACTTC. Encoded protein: CASSLATPQETQYF. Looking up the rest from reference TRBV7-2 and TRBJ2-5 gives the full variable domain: GAGVSQSPSNKVTEKGKDVELRCDPISGHTALYWYRQSLGQGLEFLIYFQGNSAPDKSGLPSDRFSAERTGGSVSTLTIQRTQQEDSAVYLCASSLATPQETQYFGPGTRLLVL.

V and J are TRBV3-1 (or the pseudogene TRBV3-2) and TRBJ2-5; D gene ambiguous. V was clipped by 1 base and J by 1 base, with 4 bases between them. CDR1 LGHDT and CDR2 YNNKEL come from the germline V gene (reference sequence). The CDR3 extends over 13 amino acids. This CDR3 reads CASSQGLQETQYF. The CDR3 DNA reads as TGTGCCAGCAGCCAAGGTCTCCAAGAGACCCAGTACTTC.

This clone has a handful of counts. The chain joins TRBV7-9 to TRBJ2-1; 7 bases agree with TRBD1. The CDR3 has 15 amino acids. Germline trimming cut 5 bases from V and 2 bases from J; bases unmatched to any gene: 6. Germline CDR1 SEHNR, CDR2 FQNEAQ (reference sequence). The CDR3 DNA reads TGTGCCAGCAGCGTGTCGCAGGGGGCCTACAATGAGCAGTTCTTC. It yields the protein CASSVSQGAYNEQFF.

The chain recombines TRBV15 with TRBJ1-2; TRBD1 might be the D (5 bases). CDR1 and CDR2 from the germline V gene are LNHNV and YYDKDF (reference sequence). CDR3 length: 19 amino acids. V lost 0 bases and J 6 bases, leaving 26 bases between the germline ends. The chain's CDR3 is CATSRDGAITDPGGHGYTF. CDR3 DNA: TGTGCCACCAGCAGAGATGGGGCTATAACAGACCCCGGAGGGCATGGCTACACCTTC.